This TCR beta chain was observed in a study of blood T cell repertoires in COVID-19. Study background: COVID-19 samples from acute and convalescent phases originated in the United States, Italy and Spain. T cells, B-cell-depleted T cells, or PBMCs provided the cDNA or gDNA that served as material.

Only in-frame clones appear in the TCRdb table, and some are missing; sequencing was by immunoSEQ multiplex PCR. The sample consists of some 160,000 clones, 75% to 90% of them appearing once. The CDR3 extends over 15 amino acids. Unmatched junction bases numbered 5, after V lost 3 bases and J lost 4 bases. Germline V lookup: CDR1 SGDLS, CDR2 YYNGEE. This clone was counted a few times. The TCR was taken from a woman aged 55-69 years with active COVID-19. Sequencing was performed on peripheral blood. The V call is TRBV9, the J call TRBJ2-2; 8 nucleotides line up with TRBD1. The CDR3 nucleotides read TGTGCCAGCAGCGAAACAGGGGGAGGCACCGGGGAGCTGTTTTTT. It codes for CASSETGGGTGELFF.